This T cell receptor (beta chain) was observed in a study of patients and donors after allogeneic stem cell transplantation. TCRdb reprocessed the RT-PCR reads with MiXCR, giving one entry per CDR3 protein. The data show more than 150,000 distinct CDR3 sequences, approximately 24% seen once. Germline CDR1 and CDR2: DFQATT and SNEGSKA (reference sequence). The CDR3 extends over 15 amino acids. Trimming left V 0 bases short and J 0 bases short, with 9 bases between. Source material: blood, either unsorted or a sorted T cell fraction (not recorded which). The chain joins TRBV20-1 to TRBJ1-5; TRBD1 is a possible D gene (6 bases). The source of this sequence is a human donor who was either an allogeneic HSCT recipient or a stem cell or donor lymphocyte infusion donor (not recorded which). It is not recorded whose cells these are; they may come from a transplant donor. The CDR3: CSAREGTPSNQPQHF. CDR3 bases: TGCAGTGCTAGAGAGGGGACACCTAGCAATCAGCCCCAGCATTTT.